The 14 T cell receptor beta chains in this list originate from one sample, sequenced in a study of post-analysis software for immune sequencing data. Study results and limitations: A handful of TRBV segments were significantly more frequent in patients than in controls. TRBV5-6, TRBV5-1 and TRBV20-1 were among these segments.

The TCR beta cDNA libraries carried unique molecular identifiers. TCRdb redid the calling of the PCR reads with MiXCR, one entry per CDR3 protein. There are approximately 460,000 distinct CDR3 sequences in the sample; around 40% occur only once, and around 10% lies in the top ten. No antigen has been identified for these receptors. The sequenced sample consisted of blood. These receptors were obtained from a girl under 18 with multiple sclerosis.

The CDR3 sequence: CATSDPGQGAANYGYTF. The CDR3 DNA reads TGTGCCACCAGTGATCCCGGACAGGGAGCGGCAAACTATGGCTACACCTTC. The chain is built from TRBV24-1 and TRBJ1-2; 8 nucleotides align to TRBD1. The length of the CDR3 is 17 residues. CDR1 and CDR2 from the germline V gene are KGHDR and SFDVKD. The J segment lost 2 bases and the V segment lost 3 bases, leaving 10 bases of the junction unmatched.

V is TRBV29-1 and J is TRBJ1-4; 8 nucleotides align to TRBD1. V shed 1 base, J shed 8 bases, and the junction held 0 bases outside the gene matches. Per the germline V gene, CDR1 is SQVTM and CDR2 is ANQGSEA. The CDR3 runs 12 residues. This CDR3 is CSVEGTGEKLFF. CDR3 DNA: TGCAGCGTTGAAGGGACAGGGGAAAAACTGTTTTTT.

The V and J genes are TRBV20-1 and TRBJ2-7, with 9 bases fitting TRBD1. This CDR3 has 12 amino acids. CDR1 and CDR2 (germline): DFQATT, SNEGSKA (reference sequence). Unmatched junction bases numbered 1, after V lost 2 bases and J lost 5 bases. CDR3 residues: CSARRDRDEQYF. CDR3 coding DNA: TGCAGTGCTAGACGGGACAGGGACGAGCAGTACTTC.

In its sample, this clonotype was seen a few times. The chain couples TRBV5-1 to TRBJ2-5; D might be TRBD2 (7 bases). The germline CDR1 and CDR2 sequences are SGHRS and YFSETQ. The CDR3 extends over 14 amino acids. V lost 5 bases and J lost 3, with 14 bases in between. The CDR3 bases are TGCGCCAGCAGGCTGGGGGCGGGAGAAGAGACCCAGTACTTC. Encoded protein: CASRLGAGEETQYF.

The sample holds one count of this clonotype. The chain combines TRBV15 with TRBJ2-1; D may match TRBD1 or TRBD2 (5 bases each). The length of the CDR3 is 14 residues. Trimming took off 0 bases at V and 12 bases at J, with 15 bases between the two ends. The germline CDR1 and CDR2 sequences are LNHNV and YYDKDF (reference sequence). The CDR3 spells CATSRDRASQGQFF. In DNA, the CDR3 is TGTGCCACCAGCAGAGATAGGGCTAGCCAGGGGCAGTTCTTC.

This clonotype was observed a few times. The V gene is TRBV4-1, the J gene TRBJ2-7, with TRBD2 identical over 10 bases. The germline V gene has CDR1 MGHRA and CDR2 YSYEKL. With V trimmed by 4 bases and J by 0 bases, 3 bases remained unmatched. The CDR3 extends over 15 amino acids. The CDR3 DNA reads TGCGCCAGCAGCCTAACTAGCGGGGTCTCCTACGAGCAGTACTTC. It yields the protein CASSLTSGVSYEQYF.

This chain connects TRBV7-2 to TRBJ2-7; no reliable D call. The germline V gene encodes CDR1 SGHTA and CDR2 FQGNSA. The CDR3 contains 13 residues. Trimming left V 0 bases short and J 4 bases short, with 7 bases between. This CDR3 is CASSLASAYEQYF. CDR3 nucleotides: TGTGCCAGCAGCTTAGCGTCAGCTTACGAGCAGTACTTC.

This clonotype was seen a single time. This chain links TRBV20-1 with TRBJ2-5, with D perhaps being TRBD1 or TRBD2 (6 bases each). The length of the CDR3 is 13 residues. The V end was cut by 2 bases, the J end by 5 bases, with 12 bases between. From germline, CDR1 is DFQATT and CDR2 SNEGSKA (reference sequence). CDR3 amino acids: CSARTGRRETQYF. CDR3 nucleotide sequence: TGCAGTGCTAGAACAGGGAGGAGGGAGACCCAGTACTTC.

The gene calls are TRBV6-6 and TRBJ1-1; no clear D. Per germline, CDR1 MNHNY and CDR2 SVGAGI (reference sequence). The length of the CDR3 is 16 residues. The V end was cut by 6 bases, the J end by 0 bases, with 17 bases between. As DNA, the CDR3 is TGTGCCAGCAGCCTTGGATGGGGAGGCATGAACACTGAAGCTTTCTTT. Its translation: CASSLGWGGMNTEAFF.

This clonotype was counted only a few times. The chain links TRBV28 to TRBJ2-1; 8 bases are a match to TRBD2. V lost 1 base to trimming and J lost 1 base; unmatched junction nucleotides: 9. This CDR3 has 18 amino acids. CDR1 is MDHEN, CDR2 SYDVKM, per germline. This chain's CDR3 is CASSLSGLAGPSYNEQFF. The DNA for the CDR3 is TGTGCCAGCAGTTTATCCGGGCTAGCGGGCCCTTCCTACAATGAGCAGTTCTTC.

This clonotype has more than one count but fewer than ten. CDR3 bases: TGTGCCAGCAGTTTAGAGACAGGGGCTTCCACTGAAGCTTTCTTT. This encodes CASSLETGASTEAFF. The genes are TRBV12-3 or TRBV12-4 and TRBJ1-1; 8 bases line up with TRBD1. The CDR3 contains 15 residues. V lost 1 base and J lost 4; bases outside the gene matches: 5.

In this sample, this clonotype turned up a few times. The gene calls are TRBV20-1 and TRBJ1-5; D call uncertain. Germline CDR1 and CDR2: DFQATT and SNEGSKA (reference sequence). The CDR3 is 16 amino acids. The V end lost 2 bases, the J end lost 3 bases, and 17 bases lay between the germline ends. DNA for the CDR3: TGCAGTGCTAGAAGCGCGGTCTCAAAACTCAATCAGCCCCAGCATTTT. It is translated as CSARSAVSKLNQPQHF.

The CDR3 loop reads CATIGTLTYEQYF. CDR3 nucleotides: TGTGCCACCATAGGGACTTTGACTTACGAGCAGTACTTC. The chain links TRBV28 to TRBJ2-7; tentative D call: TRBD2 (6 bases). Germline assignment: CDR1 MDHEN and CDR2 SYDVKM. The length of the CDR3 is 13 residues. Trimming removed 10 bases at V and 4 bases at J, with 17 bases between. The full variable domain, completed using reference TRBV28 and TRBJ2-7, is DVKVTQSSRYLVKRTGEKVFLECVQDMDHENMFWYRQDPGLGLRLIYFSYDVKMKEKGDIPEGYSVSREKKERFSLILESASTNQTSMYLCATIGTLTYEQYFGPGTRLTVT.

This clonotype turned up a few times. CDR3: CAWRDGTYEQYF. The CDR3 DNA sequence: TGTGCCTGGAGGGACGGCACCTACGAGCAGTACTTC. The chain links TRBV30 to TRBJ2-4; D remains ambiguous. The better agreement between TRBJ2-7 and the DNA end casts doubt on the J call. The germline V gene encodes CDR1 GTSNPN and CDR2 SVGIG (reference sequence). The CDR3 consists of 12 residues.